The source of this T cell receptor beta chain is a study of blood T cell repertoires in COVID-19. Whole-study context: Nucleic acid was either cDNA or gDNA, and it came from T cells, B-cell-depleted T cells, or PBMCs.

The ends lost 3 bases at V and 4 bases at J; junction bases unmatched: 16. The CDR3 length is 18 residues. Germline V gene data show CDR1 as MGHRA and CDR2 as YSYEKL. Profiled with immunoSEQ multiplex PCR; TCRdb holds only in-frame clones, not every one. The table records about 320,000 clones, around nine tenths of them present only once. Those enrolled, adults aged roughly 18 to 90 years, came from 25 or so US areas. Participant-given clinical history determined each cohort assignment. Cohort 3 recovery required two negative PCRs, clearance, or symptom resolution. Sequencing used PBMCs or T cells enriched from blood (not recorded which). This clonotype was obtained from a man in his 60s who had recovered from COVID-19. This chain links TRBV4-1 with TRBJ2-3; 7 nucleotides agree with TRBD1. CDR3 nucleotide sequence: TGCGCCAGCAGCCAGACTGATAAGAGGGGGCGCTTTGCAGATACGCAGTATTTT. The encoded protein is CASSQTDKRGRFADTQYF.